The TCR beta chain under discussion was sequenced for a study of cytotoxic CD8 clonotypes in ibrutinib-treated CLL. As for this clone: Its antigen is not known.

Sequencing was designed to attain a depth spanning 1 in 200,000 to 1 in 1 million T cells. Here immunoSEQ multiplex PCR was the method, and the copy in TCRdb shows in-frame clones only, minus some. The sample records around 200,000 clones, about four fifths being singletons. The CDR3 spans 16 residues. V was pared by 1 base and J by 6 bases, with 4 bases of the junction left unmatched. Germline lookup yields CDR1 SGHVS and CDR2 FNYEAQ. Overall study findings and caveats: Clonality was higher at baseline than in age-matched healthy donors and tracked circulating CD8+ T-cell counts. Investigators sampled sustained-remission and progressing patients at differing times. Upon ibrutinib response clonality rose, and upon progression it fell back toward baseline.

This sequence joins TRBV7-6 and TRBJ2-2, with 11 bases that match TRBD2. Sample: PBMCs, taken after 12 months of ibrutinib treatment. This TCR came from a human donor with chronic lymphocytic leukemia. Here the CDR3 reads CASSLGSSGGPGELFF. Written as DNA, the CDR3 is TGTGCCAGCAGCTTAGGGTCTAGCGGGGGGCCCGGGGAGCTGTTTTTT.